The clone carrying this T cell receptor beta chain occurred a few times. No antigen is known for it. Researchers made TCR cDNA using 5'RACE template switching, and this step added a universal primer site and UMIs. TCRdb analysed the 5' RACE reads with MiXCR anew, one entry per CDR3 protein. The sample carries some 670,000 distinct CDR3 sequences, over 9% recorded once. The data belong to a study of T cells after yellow fever vaccination. Study as a whole: SMART-Seq v4 Ultra Low Input prepared the low-cell-number fractions.

Trimming left V 5 bases short and J 5 bases short, with 15 bases between. The CDR3 is 14 residues long. Germline-derived CDR1 and CDR2 are MNHNS and SASEGT. Overall study findings and caveats: Secondary responses were weaker yet peaked faster, day 5 versus 15. Among primary-vaccination clones, most reappeared after the booster, at around 97% for CD4 and 88% for CD8.

This TCR was sampled from a man aged 30 to 45 who received the YFV17D yellow fever vaccine. The gene calls are TRBV6-1 and TRBJ1-1; D remains unclear. The sample in question was PBMCs, obtained on the day of the yellow fever booster vaccination. This CDR3 reads CASSQMVALTEAFF. CDR3 DNA sequence: TGTGCCAGCAGTCAGATGGTTGCGCTTACTGAAGCTTTCTTT.